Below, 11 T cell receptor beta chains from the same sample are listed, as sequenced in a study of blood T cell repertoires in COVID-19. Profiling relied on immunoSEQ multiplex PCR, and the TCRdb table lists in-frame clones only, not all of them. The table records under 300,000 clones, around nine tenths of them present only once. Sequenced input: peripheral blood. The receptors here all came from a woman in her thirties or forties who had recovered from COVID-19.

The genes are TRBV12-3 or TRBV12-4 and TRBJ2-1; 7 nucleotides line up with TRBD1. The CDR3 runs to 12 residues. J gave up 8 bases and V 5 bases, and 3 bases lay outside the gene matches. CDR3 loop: CASSGDSYEQFF. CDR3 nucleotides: TGTGCCAGCAGTGGGGACAGCTATGAGCAGTTCTTC.

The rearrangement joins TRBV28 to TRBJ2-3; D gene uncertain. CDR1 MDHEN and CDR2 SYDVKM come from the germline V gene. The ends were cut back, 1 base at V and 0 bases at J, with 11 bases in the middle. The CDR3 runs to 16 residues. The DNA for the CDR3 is TGTGCCAGCAGTTTATTACTTTCTACTAGCACAGATACGCAGTATTTT. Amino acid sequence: CASSLLLSTSTDTQYF. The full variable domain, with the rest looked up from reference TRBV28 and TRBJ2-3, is DVKVTQSSRYLVKRTGEKVFLECVQDMDHENMFWYRQDPGLGLRLIYFSYDVKMKEKGDIPEGYSVSREKKERFSLILESASTNQTSMYLCASSLLLSTSTDTQYFGPGTRLTVL.

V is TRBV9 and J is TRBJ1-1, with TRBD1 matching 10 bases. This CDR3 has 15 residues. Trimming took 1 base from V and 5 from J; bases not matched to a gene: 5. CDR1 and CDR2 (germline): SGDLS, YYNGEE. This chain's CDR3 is CASSVQGQGTTEAFF. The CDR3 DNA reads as TGTGCCAGCAGCGTACAGGGACAGGGGACAACTGAAGCTTTCTTT.

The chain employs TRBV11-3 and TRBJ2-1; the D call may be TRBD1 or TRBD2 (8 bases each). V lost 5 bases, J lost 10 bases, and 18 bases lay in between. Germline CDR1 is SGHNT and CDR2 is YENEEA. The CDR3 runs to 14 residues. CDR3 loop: CASSIAGSGGEQFF. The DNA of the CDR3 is TGTGCCAGCAGCATAGCGGGGTCAGGGGGCGAGCAGTTCTTC. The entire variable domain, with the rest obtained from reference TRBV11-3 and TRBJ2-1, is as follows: EAGVVQSPRYKIIEKKQPVAFWCNPISGHNTLYWYLQNLGQGPELLIRYENEEAVDDSQLPKDRFSAERLKGVDSTLKIQPAELGDSAVYLCASSIAGSGGEQFFGPGTRLTVL.

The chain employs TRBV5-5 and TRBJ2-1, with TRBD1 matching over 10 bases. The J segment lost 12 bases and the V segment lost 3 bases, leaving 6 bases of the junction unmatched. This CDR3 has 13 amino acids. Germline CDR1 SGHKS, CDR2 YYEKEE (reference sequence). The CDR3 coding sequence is TGTGCCAGCAGCTCCCTCGGGACAGGGGTGCAGTTCTTC. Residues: CASSSLGTGVQFF.

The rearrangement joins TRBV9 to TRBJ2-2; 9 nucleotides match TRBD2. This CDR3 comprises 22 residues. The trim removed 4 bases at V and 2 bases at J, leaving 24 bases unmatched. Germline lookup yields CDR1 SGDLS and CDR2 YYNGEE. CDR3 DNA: TGTGCCAGCAGCCCCCTTTGGGGGAGAGGGCTCGGACTAGCGAGCAACACCGGGGAGCTGTTTTTT. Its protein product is CASSPLWGRGLGLASNTGELFF.

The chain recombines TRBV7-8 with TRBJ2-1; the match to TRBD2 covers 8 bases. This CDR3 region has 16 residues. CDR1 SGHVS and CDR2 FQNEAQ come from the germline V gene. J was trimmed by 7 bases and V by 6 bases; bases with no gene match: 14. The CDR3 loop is CASRSAGVRAMNEQFF. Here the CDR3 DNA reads TGTGCCAGCAGATCAGCGGGAGTGAGGGCCATGAATGAGCAGTTCTTC.

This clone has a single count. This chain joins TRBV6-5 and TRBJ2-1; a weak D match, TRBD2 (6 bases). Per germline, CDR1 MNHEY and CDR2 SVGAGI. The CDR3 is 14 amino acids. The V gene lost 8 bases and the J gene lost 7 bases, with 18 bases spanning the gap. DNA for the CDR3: TGTGCCAGCTCCCGGGAGCGGGTTGGGAATGAGCAGTTCTTC. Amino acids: CASSRERVGNEQFF.

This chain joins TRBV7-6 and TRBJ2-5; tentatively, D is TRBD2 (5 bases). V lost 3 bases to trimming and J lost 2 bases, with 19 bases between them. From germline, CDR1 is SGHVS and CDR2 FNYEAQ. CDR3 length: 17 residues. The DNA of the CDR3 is TGTGCCAGCAGCTTCCCAAGGGTCCGGGGTCGACAAGAGACCCAGTACTTC. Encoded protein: CASSFPRVRGRQETQYF. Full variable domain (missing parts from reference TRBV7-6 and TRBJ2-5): GAGVSQSPRYKVTKRGQDVALRCDPISGHVSLYWYRQALGQGPEFLTYFNYEAQQDKSGLPNDRFSAERPEGSISTLTIQRTEQRDSAMYRCASSFPRVRGRQETQYFGPGTRLLVL.

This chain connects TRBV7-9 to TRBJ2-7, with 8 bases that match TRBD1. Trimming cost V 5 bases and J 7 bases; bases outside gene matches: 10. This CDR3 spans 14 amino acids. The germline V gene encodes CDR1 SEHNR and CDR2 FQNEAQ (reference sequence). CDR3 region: CASSPWDRPTEQYF. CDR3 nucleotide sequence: TGTGCCAGCAGCCCCTGGGACAGGCCTACGGAGCAGTACTTC.

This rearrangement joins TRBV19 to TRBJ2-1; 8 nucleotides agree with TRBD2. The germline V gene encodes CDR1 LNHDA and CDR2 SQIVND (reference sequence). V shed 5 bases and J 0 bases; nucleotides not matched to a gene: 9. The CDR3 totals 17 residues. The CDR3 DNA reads TGTGCCAGTAGTGGATCTAGCGGGCAGAGCTCCTACAATGAGCAGTTCTTC. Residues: CASSGSSGQSSYNEQFF.